One sample yielded the 2 T cell receptor beta chains listed below, sequenced in a study of PD-1 blockade in classical Hodgkin lymphoma. Clones were read by immunoSEQ multiplex PCR, and TCRdb kept only the in-frame ones, dropping some. The table has about 22,000 clones, roughly 89% seen once. Documented time point: newly diagnosed, previously untreated cHL patient sample. Magnetic negative selection was used to purify CD4+ T cells from PBMCs that had been thawed. Specimen: CD4+ T cells from blood. The source is a human donor with classical Hodgkin lymphoma.

The V and J genes are TRBV7-2 and TRBJ2-7, with D possibly TRBD1 on 6 matching bases. V lost 2 bases and J lost 1, with 12 bases in between. This CDR3 region has 15 residues. Germline V lookup: CDR1 SGHTA, CDR2 FQGNSA. CDR3 amino acids: CASSLYQGRSYEQYF. CDR3 DNA: TGTGCCAGCAGCTTATACCAGGGGCGATCCTACGAGCAGTACTTC.

This chain links TRBV30 with TRBJ2-7; either TRBD1 or TRBD2 may supply D (6 bases each). The germline V gene has CDR1 GTSNPN and CDR2 SVGIG (reference sequence). There are 12 residues in the CDR3. V was clipped by 0 bases and J by 7 bases, with 10 bases between them. This CDR3 reads CAWSVGGGEQYF. CDR3 DNA sequence: TGTGCCTGGAGTGTAGGGGGAGGAGAGCAGTACTTC.